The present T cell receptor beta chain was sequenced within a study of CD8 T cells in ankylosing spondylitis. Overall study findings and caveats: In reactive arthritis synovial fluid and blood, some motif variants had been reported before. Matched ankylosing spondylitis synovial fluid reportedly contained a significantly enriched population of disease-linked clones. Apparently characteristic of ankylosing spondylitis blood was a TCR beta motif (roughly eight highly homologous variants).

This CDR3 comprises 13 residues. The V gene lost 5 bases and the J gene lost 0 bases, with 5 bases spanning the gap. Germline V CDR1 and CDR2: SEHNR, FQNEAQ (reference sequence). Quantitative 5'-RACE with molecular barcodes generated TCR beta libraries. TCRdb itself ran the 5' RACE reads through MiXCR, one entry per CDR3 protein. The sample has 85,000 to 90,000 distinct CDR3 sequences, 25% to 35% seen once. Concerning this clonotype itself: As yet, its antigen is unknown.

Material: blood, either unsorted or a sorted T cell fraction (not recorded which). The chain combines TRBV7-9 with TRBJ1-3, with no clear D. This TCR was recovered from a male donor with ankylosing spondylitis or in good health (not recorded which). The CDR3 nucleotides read TGTGCCAGCAGCCGACGCTCTGGAAACACCATATATTTT. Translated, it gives CASSRRSGNTIYF.